This TCR beta chain was documented in a study of cytomegalovirus exposure and HLA in healthy donors. Study-wide points: The later analysis indicated that the majority of CMV-associated TCR beta chains appeared HLA-restricted.

This clone was seen a few times. Antigen unknown. Primers for the PCR totalled 60 Vbeta and 13 Jbeta. Using immunoSEQ multiplex PCR, the repertoire was profiled, and TCRdb retains in-frame clones only, with some absent. The table includes 65,000 to 90,000 clones, roughly 75% detected once. The V gene's germline CDR1 is SGHDN and CDR2 FVKESK. Between the trimmed V and J ends, which lost 1 base and 7 bases, there was a span of 13 bases. The CDR3 contains 15 residues. The clonotype originates from a man in his 60s in good health and CMV-seronegative. V is TRBV14 and J is TRBJ1-4; weak D call: TRBD1 (5 bases). The sequencing sample was made of PBMCs. In DNA, the CDR3 is TGTGCCAGCAGCCAAGTTCAGGGAGGCGGTGAAAAACTGTTTTTT. Its translation: CASSQVQGGGEKLFF.